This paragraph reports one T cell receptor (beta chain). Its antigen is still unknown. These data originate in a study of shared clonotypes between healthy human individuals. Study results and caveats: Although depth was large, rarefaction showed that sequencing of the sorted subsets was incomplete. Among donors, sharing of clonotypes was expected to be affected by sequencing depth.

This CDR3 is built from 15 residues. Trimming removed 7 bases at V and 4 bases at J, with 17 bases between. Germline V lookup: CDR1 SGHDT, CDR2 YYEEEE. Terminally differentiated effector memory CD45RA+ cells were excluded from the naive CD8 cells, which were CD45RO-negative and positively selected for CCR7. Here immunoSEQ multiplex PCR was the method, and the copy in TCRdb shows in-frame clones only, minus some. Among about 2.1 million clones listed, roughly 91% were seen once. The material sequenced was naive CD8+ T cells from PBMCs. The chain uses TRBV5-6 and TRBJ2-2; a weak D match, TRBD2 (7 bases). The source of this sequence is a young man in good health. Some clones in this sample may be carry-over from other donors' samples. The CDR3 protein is CASRGGGRSTGELFF. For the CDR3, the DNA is TGTGCCAGCCGGGGAGGGGGGCGCAGCACCGGGGAGCTGTTTTTT. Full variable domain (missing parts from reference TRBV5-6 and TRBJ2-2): DAGVTQSPTHLIKTRGQQVTLRCSPKSGHDTVSWYQQALGQGPQFIFQYYEEEERQRGNFPDRFSGHQFPNYSSELNVNALLLGDSALYLCASRGGGRSTGELFFGEGSRLTVL.